Detailed here is one T cell receptor (beta chain). Looked up from germline, CDR1 is ENHRY and CDR2 is SYGVKD. V lost 8 bases and J lost 2, with 19 bases in between. The CDR3 contains 16 residues. This record belongs to a study of cytomegalovirus exposure and HLA in healthy donors. The PCR employed 60 Vbeta primers together with 13 Jbeta primers. TCRdb's table, derived via immunoSEQ multiplex PCR, lists solely in-frame clones and lacks some. The sample lists roughly 140,000 clones, 75% to 85% occurring once. The chain uses TRBV10-3 and TRBJ1-3; no firm D call. This receptor was obtained from a woman between 40 and 50 years old in good health and CMV-seropositive. The sample taken for sequencing was PBMCs. CDR3 DNA sequence: TGTGCCATCTCGACCTCGATGGGCGATGCTGGAAACACCATATATTTT. It translates to CAISTSMGDAGNTIYF.